This TCR beta chain derives from a study of neoadjuvant anti-PD-1 for oral cavity cancer. This CDR3 is 14 amino acids long. Germline trimming cut 6 bases from V and 2 bases from J; bases unmatched to any gene: 6. Germline assignment: CDR1 SGHVS and CDR2 FNYEAQ. Data came from immunoSEQ multiplex PCR; TCRdb stores just in-frame clones and leaves some out. The sample includes 55,000 to 75,000 clones, roughly nine tenths seen only once; the top ten take 2.5% to 3%. The time point: after neoadjuvant nivolumab, at surgical resection. Sample: PBMCs, taken after nivolumab (anti-PD-1) treatment. The TCR originated in a person aged 35-79 years with oral cavity squamous cell carcinoma. The rearrangement uses TRBV7-6 and TRBJ2-5, with 7 bases identical to TRBD1. CDR3 sequence (DNA): TGTGCCAGCAGTACGAGGGGGCGTCAAGAGACCCAGTACTTC. It translates to CASSTRGRQETQYF.